A single sample is the source of the 10 T cell receptor beta chains below, sequenced in a study of OX40 agonist ivuxolimab in advanced cancers. Clones were sequenced by immunoSEQ multiplex PCR, and TCRdb holds only the in-frame ones, with some missing. This table has over 60,000 clones, 91% appearing once. Sequenced material: CD4+ or CD8+ T cells sorted from blood, taken in a trial of the OX40 agonist ivuxolimab. The receptors here all came from an adult with an advanced solid tumor such as melanoma, head and neck, liver or kidney cancer.

The J gene is TRBJ1-1, the V gene TRBV7-3; D not resolved. V was pared by 7 bases and J by 3 bases, with 12 bases between. Germline V gene lookup returns CDR1 SGHTA and CDR2 FQGTGA. CDR3 length equals 13 residues. CDR3 amino acids: CASIGWGDTEAFF. The CDR3 bases are TGTGCCAGCATAGGATGGGGTGACACTGAAGCTTTCTTT.

This clone is a singleton in its sample. The chain joins TRBV19 to TRBJ1-5; D not certain. The V end lost 6 bases, the J end lost 4 bases, and 10 bases lay between the germline ends. The CDR3 is 13 residues long. Germline CDR1 and CDR2: LNHDA and SQIVND (reference sequence). The CDR3 sequence is CASSNQRNQPQHF. CDR3 sequence (DNA): TGTGCCAGTAGCAACCAGAGAAATCAGCCCCAGCATTTT.

V is TRBV18 and J is TRBJ2-7; D possibly corresponds to TRBD2 (6 bases). CDR3 length: 14 residues. V was clipped by 0 bases and J by 1 base, with 7 bases between them. Germline V lookup: CDR1 KGHSH, CDR2 LQKENI. The CDR3 DNA reads TGTGCCAGCTCACCACCCAGCGGGTCCTACGAGCAGTACTTC. Amino acids: CASSPPSGSYEQYF.

The chain uses TRBV11-1 and TRBJ2-4, with D unclear. This CDR3 is built from 14 residues. The germline V gene encodes CDR1 SGHAT and CDR2 FQDESV (reference sequence). Trimming left V 5 bases short and J 2 bases short, with 10 bases between. Here the CDR3 reads CASSAHSTKNIQYF. The CDR3, as DNA: TGTGCCAGCAGCGCCCACAGTACCAAAAACATTCAGTACTTC.

V usage is TRBV7-2 and J usage is TRBJ1-6; D gene ambiguous. The CDR3 has 13 residues. CDR1 is SGHTA, CDR2 FQGNSA, per germline. The V gene lost 5 bases and the J gene lost 7 bases, with 9 bases spanning the gap. The CDR3 sequence: CASSELENSPLHF. DNA for the CDR3: TGTGCCAGCAGCGAGCTCGAGAATTCACCCCTCCACTTT.

The chain uses TRBV4-3 and TRBJ1-2, with unresolved D. The length of the CDR3 is 14 residues. V dropped 0 bases and J dropped 7 bases, with 12 bases sitting between them. Looked up from germline, CDR1 is LGHNA and CDR2 is YSLEER. DNA of the CDR3: TGCGCCAGCAGCCAAGAAATGGGAAGTGCTGGCTACACCTTC. Its translation is CASSQEMGSAGYTF.

CDR3 DNA sequence: TGTGCCAGCAGTCGATCGCCGACAGAAACCTATGGCTACACCTTC. This sequence encodes CASSRSPTETYGYTF. This chain links TRBV28 with TRBJ1-2; perhaps TRBD1 as D (5 bases). V was trimmed by 5 bases and J by 4 bases, leaving 17 bases between them. The CDR3 totals 15 residues. Germline assignment: CDR1 MDHEN and CDR2 SYDVKM.

This clone was seen just once. V gene TRBV6-5 combines with J gene TRBJ2-5; no clear D. The CDR3 has 13 residues. The germline V gene encodes CDR1 MNHEY and CDR2 SVGAGI. Trimming stripped 5 bases from V and 0 bases from J, with 7 bases between. CDR3 nucleotide sequence: TGTGCCAGCAGTCCCGTGTACCAAGAGACCCAGTACTTC. It is translated as CASSPVYQETQYF.

The rearrangement links TRBV13 to TRBJ2-2; 14 nucleotides agree with TRBD2. Germline V lookup: CDR1 PRHDT, CDR2 FYEKMQ (reference sequence). V shed 4 bases, J shed 4 bases, and the junction held 5 bases outside the gene matches. The CDR3 length is 17 residues. The CDR3, as DNA: TGTGCCAGCAGCTCTCGGGGACTAGCGGGGGTCACCGGGGAGCTGTTTTTT. Its protein product is CASSSRGLAGVTGELFF. Full variable domain (outside the CDR3, taken from reference TRBV13 and TRBJ2-2): AAGVIQSPRHLIKEKRETATLKCYPIPRHDTVYWYQQGPGQDPQFLISFYEKMQSDKGSIPDRFSAQQFSDYHSELNMSSLELGDSALYFCASSSRGLAGVTGELFFGEGSRLTVL.

The gene calls are TRBV5-4 and TRBJ2-5; D call uncertain. CDR1 SGHNT and CDR2 YYREEE come from the germline V gene (reference sequence). The CDR3 consists of 13 residues. The V gene lost 2 bases and the J gene lost 1 base, with 6 bases spanning the gap. In nucleotides, the CDR3 is TGTGCCAGCAGCTTTGGACCCCAAGAGACCCAGTACTTC. It yields the protein CASSFGPQETQYF.